The entry below describes one T cell receptor beta chain. Its cognate antigen is unknown. CDR1 is SGHRS and CDR2 is YFSETQ in the germline V gene. The CDR3 runs to 16 residues. V was pared by 3 bases and J by 2 bases, with 15 bases between. This sample was taken from a study of T cell responses to AZD1222 COVID-19 vaccine. Produced via immunoSEQ multiplex PCR; TCRdb's table is partial and in-frame only. The sample holds over 100,000 clones, about 85% seen once. Study-wide points: Reports say nearly half of spike-specific TCRs go after unmutated variant regions. It was only after the peak T cell response that any repertoires were sampled.

This chain links TRBV5-1 with TRBJ2-1; D perhaps matches TRBD1 (6 bases). The sequence was obtained from an adult in good health. Source: peripheral blood, taken on day 0 of AZD1222 vaccination. The CDR3 nucleotides read TGCGCCAGCAGCTCTGCGACCAGGGGCCCCTACAATGAGCAGTTCTTC. It is translated as CASSSATRGPYNEQFF.